A single sample gave rise to the 7 T cell receptor beta chains below, sequenced in a study of blood T cell repertoires in COVID-19. Profiled with immunoSEQ multiplex PCR; TCRdb holds only in-frame clones, not every one. The sample includes about 380,000 clones, more than 70% of them seen just once. Sequenced input: PBMCs or T cells enriched from blood (not recorded which). The receptor set was obtained from a woman aged 18-29 years who had recovered from COVID-19.

CDR3 sequence reads: CSASPGKGTEAFF. The CDR3 DNA follows: TGCAGTGCTAGTCCGGGGAAAGGCACTGAAGCTTTCTTT. The rearrangement joins TRBV20-1 to TRBJ1-1, with D unclear. CDR3 size: 13 residues. The ends were cut back, 3 bases at V and 4 bases at J, with 12 bases in the middle. The germline V gene has CDR1 DFQATT and CDR2 SNEGSKA (reference sequence).

This clone was detected only a few times. This chain links TRBV11-2 with TRBJ1-2; D not certain. V lost 6 bases to trimming and J lost 5 bases, with 13 bases between them. Germline lookup yields CDR1 SGHAT and CDR2 FQNNGV. The CDR3 totals 13 residues. The CDR3 sequence is CASSPTDAYGYTF. The CDR3 coding sequence is TGTGCCAGCAGTCCCACAGATGCATATGGCTACACCTTC.

J is TRBJ1-1 and V is TRBV30; TRBD1 is a possible D gene (6 bases). The length of the CDR3 is 14 residues. CDR1 GTSNPN and CDR2 SVGIG come from the germline V gene (reference sequence). The V end was cut by 1 base, the J end by 1 base, with 10 bases between. This chain's CDR3 is CAWSAGVPNTEAFF. DNA for the CDR3: TGTGCCTGGAGTGCAGGGGTCCCGAACACTGAAGCTTTCTTT.

The V call is TRBV11-2, the J call TRBJ1-3; D is possibly TRBD1 (6 bases). This CDR3 is 14 amino acids long. The V and J ends lost 4 bases and 1 base respectively, with 8 bases between them. Germline CDR1 reads SGHAT; CDR2 reads FQNNGV. DNA of the CDR3: TGTGCCAGCAGCTCACAGGGTTCTGGAAACACCATATATTTT. Its translation: CASSSQGSGNTIYF.

The sample holds a few counts of this clone. V and J are TRBV7-2 and TRBJ2-2, with a weak D call TRBD1 (5 bases). CDR3 length: 15 amino acids. The germline gives CDR1 SGHTA, CDR2 FQGNSA. V shed 5 bases and J shed 7 bases, with 17 bases lying between them. In DNA, the CDR3 is TGTGCCAGCAGCCCGTTGGGGCAAGGGATCGGGGAGCTGTTTTTT. Its translation is CASSPLGQGIGELFF.

The CDR3, as DNA: TGTGCCAGCTCGCCTCAGGAATTAATAGGTGGCTACACCTTC. Its protein product is CASSPQELIGGYTF. The chain uses TRBV18 and TRBJ1-2; D not certain. From germline, CDR1 is KGHSH and CDR2 LQKENI. The CDR3 covers 14 residues. Between the trimmed V and J ends, which lost 6 bases and 7 bases, there was a span of 18 bases.

This chain links TRBV2 with TRBJ2-5; D may be TRBD1 (6 bases). Trimming stripped 1 base from V and 0 bases from J, with 15 bases between. This CDR3 has 17 amino acids. CDR1 is SNHLY and CDR2 is FYNNEI in the germline V gene. Here the CDR3 DNA reads TGTGCCAGCAGTGAAGAGTTGACAGGAGGCTACCAAGAGACCCAGTACTTC. This sequence encodes CASSEELTGGYQETQYF. The whole variable domain, filled in from reference TRBV2 and TRBJ2-5, reads EPEVTQTPSHQVTQMGQEVILRCVPISNHLYFYWYRQILGQKVEFLVSFYNNEISEKSEIFDDQFSVERPDGSNFTLKIRSTKLEDSAMYFCASSEELTGGYQETQYFGPGTRLLVL.